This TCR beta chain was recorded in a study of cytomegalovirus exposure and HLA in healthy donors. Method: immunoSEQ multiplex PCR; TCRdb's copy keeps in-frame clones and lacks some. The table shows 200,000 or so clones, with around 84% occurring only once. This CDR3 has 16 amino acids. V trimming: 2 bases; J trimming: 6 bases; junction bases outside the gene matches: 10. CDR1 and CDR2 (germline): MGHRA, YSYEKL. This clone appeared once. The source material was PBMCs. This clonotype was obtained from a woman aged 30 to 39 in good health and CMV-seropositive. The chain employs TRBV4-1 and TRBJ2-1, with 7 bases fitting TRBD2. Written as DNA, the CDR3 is TGCGCCAGCAGCCAACCTTTTGGCGCGGGAGTCAATGAGCAGTTCTTC. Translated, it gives CASSQPFGAGVNEQFF.